This T cell receptor beta chain derives from a study of blood T cell repertoires in COVID-19. Study overall: The samples span acute and convalescent COVID-19 from the United States, Italy and Spain. T cells, B-cell-depleted T cells, or PBMCs supplied cDNA or gDNA.

Original analysis: Counts of nucleated cells, estimated from reference gene primer amplification, were obtained. Assay: immunoSEQ multiplex PCR; the TCRdb copy retains only in-frame clones and omits some. Clone size and the V and J calls come from that table; the DNA yielded D and trimming. Of fewer than 200,000 clones in the sample, 70% to 90% were seen once. CDR3 length equals 13 residues. With 2 bases removed from V and 5 bases from J, the gap between germline ends came to 9 bases. CDR1 SEHNR and CDR2 FQNEAQ come from the germline V gene (reference sequence). A Seattle source enrolled patients during active infection and followed them longitudinally.

The receptor was isolated from a woman older than 75 with COVID-19, enrolled during active disease. Source material: peripheral blood. The chain recombines TRBV7-9 with TRBJ1-1; a weak D match, TRBD1 (5 bases). The CDR3 nucleotides read TGTGCCAGCAGCTTAAGGGAGGGGACTGAAGCTTTCTTT. The encoded protein is CASSLREGTEAFF.